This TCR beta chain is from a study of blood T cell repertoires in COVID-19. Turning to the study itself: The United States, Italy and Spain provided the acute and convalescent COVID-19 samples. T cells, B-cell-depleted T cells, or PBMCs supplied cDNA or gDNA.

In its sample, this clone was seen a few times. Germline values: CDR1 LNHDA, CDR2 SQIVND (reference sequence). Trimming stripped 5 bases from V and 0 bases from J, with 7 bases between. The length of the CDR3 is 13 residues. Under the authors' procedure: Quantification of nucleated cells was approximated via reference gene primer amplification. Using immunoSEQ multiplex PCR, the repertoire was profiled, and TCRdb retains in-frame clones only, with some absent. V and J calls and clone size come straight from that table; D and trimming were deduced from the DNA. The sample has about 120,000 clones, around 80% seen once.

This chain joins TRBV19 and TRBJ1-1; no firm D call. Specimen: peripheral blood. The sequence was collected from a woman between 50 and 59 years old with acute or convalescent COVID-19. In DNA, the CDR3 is TGTGCCAGTAGTTCCGGGTTGAACACTGAAGCTTTCTTT. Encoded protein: CASSSGLNTEAFF.